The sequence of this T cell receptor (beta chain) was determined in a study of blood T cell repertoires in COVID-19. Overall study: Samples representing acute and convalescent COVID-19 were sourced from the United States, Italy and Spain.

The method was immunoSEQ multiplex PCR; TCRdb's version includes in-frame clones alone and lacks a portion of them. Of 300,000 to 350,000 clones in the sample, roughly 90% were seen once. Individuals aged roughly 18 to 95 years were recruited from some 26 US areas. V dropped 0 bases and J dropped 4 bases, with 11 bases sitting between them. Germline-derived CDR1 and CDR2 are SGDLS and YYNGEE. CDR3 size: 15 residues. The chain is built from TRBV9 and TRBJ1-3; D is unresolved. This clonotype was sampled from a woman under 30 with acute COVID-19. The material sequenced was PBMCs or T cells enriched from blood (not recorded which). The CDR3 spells CASSVGGFNGNTIYF. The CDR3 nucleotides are TGTGCCAGCAGCGTAGGCGGATTCAACGGAAACACCATATATTTT.